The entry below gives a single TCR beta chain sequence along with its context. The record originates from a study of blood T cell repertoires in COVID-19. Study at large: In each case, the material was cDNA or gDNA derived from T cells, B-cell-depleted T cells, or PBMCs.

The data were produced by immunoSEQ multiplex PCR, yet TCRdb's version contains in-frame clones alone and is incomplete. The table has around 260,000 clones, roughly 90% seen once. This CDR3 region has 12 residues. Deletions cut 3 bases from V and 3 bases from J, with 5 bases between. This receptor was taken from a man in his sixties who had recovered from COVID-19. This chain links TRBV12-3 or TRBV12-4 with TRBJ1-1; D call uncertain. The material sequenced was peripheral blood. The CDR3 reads CASSFLDTEAFF. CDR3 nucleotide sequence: TGTGCCAGCAGTTTTCTCGACACTGAAGCTTTCTTT.